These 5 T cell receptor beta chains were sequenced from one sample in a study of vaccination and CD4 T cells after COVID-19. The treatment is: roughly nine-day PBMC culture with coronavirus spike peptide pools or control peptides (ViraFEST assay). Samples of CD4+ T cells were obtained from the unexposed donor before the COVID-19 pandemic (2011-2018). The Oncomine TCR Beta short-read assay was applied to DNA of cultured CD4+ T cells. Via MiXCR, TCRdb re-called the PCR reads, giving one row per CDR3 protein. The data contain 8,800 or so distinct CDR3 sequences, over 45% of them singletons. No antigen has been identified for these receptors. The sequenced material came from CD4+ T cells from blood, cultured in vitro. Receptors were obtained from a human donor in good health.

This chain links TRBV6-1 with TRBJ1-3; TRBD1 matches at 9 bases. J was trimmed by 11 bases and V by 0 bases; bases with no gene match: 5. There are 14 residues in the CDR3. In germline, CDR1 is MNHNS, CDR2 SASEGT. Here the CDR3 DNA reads TGTGCCAGCAGTGAAGCCGGACAGGGGCGGCCCATATATTTT. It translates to CASSEAGQGRPIYF.

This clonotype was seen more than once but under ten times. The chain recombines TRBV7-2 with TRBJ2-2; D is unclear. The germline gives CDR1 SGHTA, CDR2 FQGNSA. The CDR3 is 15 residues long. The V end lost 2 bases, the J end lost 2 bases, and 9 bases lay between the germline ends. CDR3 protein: CASSLSAVNTGELFF. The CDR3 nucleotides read TGTGCCAGCAGCTTATCCGCGGTAAACACCGGGGAGCTGTTTTTT.

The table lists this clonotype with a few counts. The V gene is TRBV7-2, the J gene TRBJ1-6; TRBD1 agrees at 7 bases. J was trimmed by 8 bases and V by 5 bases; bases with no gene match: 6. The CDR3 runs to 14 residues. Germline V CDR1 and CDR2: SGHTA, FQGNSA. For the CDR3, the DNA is TGTGCCAGCAGCCACGGGACAGCAGATTCACCCCTCCACTTT. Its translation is CASSHGTADSPLHF.

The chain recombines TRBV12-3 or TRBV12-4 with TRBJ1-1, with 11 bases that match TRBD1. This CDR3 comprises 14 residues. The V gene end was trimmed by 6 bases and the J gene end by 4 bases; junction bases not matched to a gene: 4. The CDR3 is CASRGQGVGTEAFF. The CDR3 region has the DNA TGTGCCAGCAGGGGACAGGGGGTGGGCACTGAAGCTTTCTTT.

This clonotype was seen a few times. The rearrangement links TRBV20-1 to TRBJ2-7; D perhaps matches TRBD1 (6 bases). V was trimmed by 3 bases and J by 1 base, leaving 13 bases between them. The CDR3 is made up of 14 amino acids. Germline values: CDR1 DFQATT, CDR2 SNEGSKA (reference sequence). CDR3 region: CSARGPGTSYEQYF. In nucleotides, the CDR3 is TGCAGTGCTAGGGGCCCCGGGACATCCTACGAGCAGTACTTC.